This TCR beta chain appears in the sequencing data of a study of Tregs in tolerant kidney transplant recipients. TCRdb's table, derived via immunoSEQ multiplex PCR, lists solely in-frame clones and lacks some. The profile covers over 60,000 clones, with about 83% appearing a single time and about 4.5% taken by the ten largest. From germline, CDR1 is MNHEY and CDR2 SMNVEV (reference sequence). The CDR3 contains 15 residues. Deletions cut 5 bases from V and 2 bases from J, with 13 bases between. The sequence came from a human donor in good health. Sequencing input: CD4+ T cells from blood. The V call is TRBV27, the J call TRBJ1-5, with D possibly TRBD1 on 5 matching bases. The CDR3 here is CASSPGLLGNQPQHF. CDR3 coding DNA: TGTGCCAGCAGTCCGGGACTCCTAGGCAATCAGCCCCAGCATTTT.